This TCR beta chain is from a study of blood T cell repertoires in COVID-19. This CDR3 spans 13 amino acids. Germline assignment: CDR1 SQVTM and CDR2 ANQGSEA. Trimming cost V 6 bases and J 3 bases, with 14 bases left between them. This clone was found a few times. Assay used: immunoSEQ multiplex PCR; TCRdb lists only in-frame clones, some missing. The data show a few hundred thousand clones, roughly 88% seen once. The clonotype was recovered from a woman in her forties or fifties with active or convalescent COVID-19. V is TRBV29-1 and J is TRBJ1-1, with a possible D match to TRBD1 (5 bases). The sample comprised peripheral blood. Here the CDR3 DNA reads TGCAGCGTAGGGCCCGACAGCTACACTGAAGCTTTCTTT. This gives the protein CSVGPDSYTEAFF.